This T cell receptor (beta chain) came from a study of blood T cell repertoires in COVID-19. The protocol was immunoSEQ multiplex PCR, while the TCRdb copy is restricted to in-frame clones and leaves out a portion. The sample has over 200,000 clones; around 84% are singletons. Sample: peripheral blood. The sequence derives from a woman at least 80 years old with active or convalescent COVID-19.

CDR3 loop: CASSEQGFSPLHF. Here the CDR3 DNA reads TGCGCCAGCAGCGAACAGGGGTTCTCACCCCTCCACTTT. The chain links TRBV5-1 to TRBJ1-6; TRBD1 matches 7 bases. Trimming removed 4 bases from V and 10 bases from J; junction bases left unmatched: 5. This CDR3 is built from 13 residues. Germline V gene sequence: CDR1 SGHRS, CDR2 YFSETQ.